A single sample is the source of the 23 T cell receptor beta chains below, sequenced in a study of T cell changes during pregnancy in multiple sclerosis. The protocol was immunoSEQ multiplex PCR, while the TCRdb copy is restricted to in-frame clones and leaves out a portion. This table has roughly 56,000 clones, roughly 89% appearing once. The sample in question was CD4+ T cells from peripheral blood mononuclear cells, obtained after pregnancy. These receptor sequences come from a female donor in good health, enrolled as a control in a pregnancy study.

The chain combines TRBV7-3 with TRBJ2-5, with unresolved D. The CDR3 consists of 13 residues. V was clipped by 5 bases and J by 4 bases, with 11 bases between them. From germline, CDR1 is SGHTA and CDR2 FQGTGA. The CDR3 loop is CASSPGVSETQYF. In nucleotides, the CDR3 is TGTGCCAGCAGCCCGGGTGTTTCAGAGACCCAGTACTTC. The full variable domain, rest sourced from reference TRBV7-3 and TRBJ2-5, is GAGVSQTPSNKVTEKGKYVELRCDPISGHTALYWYRQSLGQGPEFLIYFQGTGAADDSGLPNDRFFAVRPEGSVSTLKIQRTERGDSAVYLCASSPGVSETQYFGPGTRLLVL.

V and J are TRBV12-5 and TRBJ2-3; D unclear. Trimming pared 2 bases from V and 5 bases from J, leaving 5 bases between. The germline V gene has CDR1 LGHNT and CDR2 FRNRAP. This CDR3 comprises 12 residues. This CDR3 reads CASGLPRDTQYF. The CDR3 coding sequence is TGTGCTAGTGGTTTGCCCCGAGATACGCAGTATTTT.

The CDR3 DNA is TGTGCCAGCAATGCTCACCGGAGGAACACTGAAGCTTTCTTT. Residues: CASNAHRRNTEAFF. The chain links TRBV2 to TRBJ1-1; D is undetermined. Trimming took 7 bases from V and 1 from J, leaving 13 bases between them. This CDR3 has 14 residues. Germline V CDR1 and CDR2: SNHLY, FYNNEI.

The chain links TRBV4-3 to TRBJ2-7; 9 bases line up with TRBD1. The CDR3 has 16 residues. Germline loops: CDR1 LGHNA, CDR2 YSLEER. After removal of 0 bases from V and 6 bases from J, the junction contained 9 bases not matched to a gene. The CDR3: CASSQEVKTGGGEQYF. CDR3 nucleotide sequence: TGCGCCAGCAGCCAAGAAGTAAAGACAGGGGGAGGCGAGCAGTACTTC.

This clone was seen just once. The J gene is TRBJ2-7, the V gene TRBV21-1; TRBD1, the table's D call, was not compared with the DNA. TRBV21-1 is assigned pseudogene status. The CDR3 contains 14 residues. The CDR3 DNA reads TGTGCCAGCAGCAGCGGCCGGGACACCTACGAGCAGTACTTC. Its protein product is CASSSGRDTYEQYF.

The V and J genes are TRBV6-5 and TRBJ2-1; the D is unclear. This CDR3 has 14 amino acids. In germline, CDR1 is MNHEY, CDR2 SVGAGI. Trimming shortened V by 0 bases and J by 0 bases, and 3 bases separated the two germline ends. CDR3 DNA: TGTGCCAGCAGTTACTCCGGCTCCTACAATGAGCAGTTCTTC. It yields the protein CASSYSGSYNEQFF.

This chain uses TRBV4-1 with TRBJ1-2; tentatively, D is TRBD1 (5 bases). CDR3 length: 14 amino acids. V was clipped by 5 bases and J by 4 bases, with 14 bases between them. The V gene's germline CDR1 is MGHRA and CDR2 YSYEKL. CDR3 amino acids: CASSSRQGGYGYTF. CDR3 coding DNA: TGCGCCAGCAGCTCACGGCAGGGCGGCTATGGCTACACCTTC.

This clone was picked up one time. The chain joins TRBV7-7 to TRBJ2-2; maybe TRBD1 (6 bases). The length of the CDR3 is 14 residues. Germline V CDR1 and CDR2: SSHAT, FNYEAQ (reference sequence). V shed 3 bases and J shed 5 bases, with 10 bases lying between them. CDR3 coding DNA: TGTGCCAGCAGCTTGGACAGTCGGACCGGGGAGCTGTTTTTT. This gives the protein CASSLDSRTGELFF.

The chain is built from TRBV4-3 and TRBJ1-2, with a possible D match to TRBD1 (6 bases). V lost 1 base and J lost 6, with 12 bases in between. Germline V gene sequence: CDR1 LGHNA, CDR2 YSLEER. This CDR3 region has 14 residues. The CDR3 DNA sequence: TGCGCCAGCAGCCAAGTGAACAGGGACGATGGCTACACCTTC. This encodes CASSQVNRDDGYTF.

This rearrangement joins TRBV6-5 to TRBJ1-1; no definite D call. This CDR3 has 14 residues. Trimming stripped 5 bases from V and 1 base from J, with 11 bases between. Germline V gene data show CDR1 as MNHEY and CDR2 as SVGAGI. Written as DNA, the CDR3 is TGTGCCAGCAGTGACCAAGGAGGGAACACTGAAGCTTTCTTT. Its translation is CASSDQGGNTEAFF.

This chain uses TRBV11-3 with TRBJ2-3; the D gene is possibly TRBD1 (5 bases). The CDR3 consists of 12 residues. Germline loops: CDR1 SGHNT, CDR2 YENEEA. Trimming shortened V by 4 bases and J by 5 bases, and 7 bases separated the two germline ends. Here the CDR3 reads CASSSDRDTQYF. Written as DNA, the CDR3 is TGTGCCAGCAGCTCTGACAGAGATACGCAGTATTTT.

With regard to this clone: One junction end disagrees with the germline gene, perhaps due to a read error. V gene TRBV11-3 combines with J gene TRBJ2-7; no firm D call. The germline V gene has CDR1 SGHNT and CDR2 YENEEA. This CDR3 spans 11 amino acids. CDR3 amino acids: CASSLDFEVNF. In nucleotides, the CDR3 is TGTGCCAGCAGCTTAGATTTTGAGGTTAACTTC.

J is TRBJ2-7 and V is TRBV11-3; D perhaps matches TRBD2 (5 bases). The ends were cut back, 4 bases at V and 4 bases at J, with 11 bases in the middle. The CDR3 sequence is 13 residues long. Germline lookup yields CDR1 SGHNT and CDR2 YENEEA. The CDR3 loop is CASSSYSGYEQYF. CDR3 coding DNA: TGTGCCAGCAGCTCATATTCGGGGTACGAGCAGTACTTC.

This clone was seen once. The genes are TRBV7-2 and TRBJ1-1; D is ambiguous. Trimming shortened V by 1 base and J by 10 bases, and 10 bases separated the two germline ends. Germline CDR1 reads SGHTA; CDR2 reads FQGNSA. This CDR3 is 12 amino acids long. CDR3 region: CASSLDRGGAFF. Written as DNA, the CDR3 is TGTGCCAGCAGCTTAGATCGTGGCGGAGCTTTCTTT.

Here the CDR3 DNA reads TGTGCCAGCAGCTTAGGGGGGCGAGATACGCAGTATTTT. Translation: CASSLGGRDTQYF. J is TRBJ2-3 and V is TRBV7-2, with a weak D call TRBD1 (6 bases). CDR1 and CDR2 (germline): SGHTA, FQGNSA. Trimming left V 1 base short and J 5 bases short, with 7 bases between. The CDR3 totals 13 residues.

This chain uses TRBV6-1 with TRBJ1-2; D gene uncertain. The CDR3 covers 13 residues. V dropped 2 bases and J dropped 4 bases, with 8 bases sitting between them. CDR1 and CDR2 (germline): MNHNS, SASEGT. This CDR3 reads CASSEMYGYGYTF. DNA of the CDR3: TGTGCCAGCAGTGAAATGTACGGCTATGGCTACACCTTC.

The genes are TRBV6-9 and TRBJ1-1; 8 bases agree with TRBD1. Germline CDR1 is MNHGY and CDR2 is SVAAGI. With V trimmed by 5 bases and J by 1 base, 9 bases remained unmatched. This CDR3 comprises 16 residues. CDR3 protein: CASSHGTGYENTEAFF. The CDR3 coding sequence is TGTGCCAGCAGTCACGGGACAGGATATGAGAACACTGAAGCTTTCTTT.

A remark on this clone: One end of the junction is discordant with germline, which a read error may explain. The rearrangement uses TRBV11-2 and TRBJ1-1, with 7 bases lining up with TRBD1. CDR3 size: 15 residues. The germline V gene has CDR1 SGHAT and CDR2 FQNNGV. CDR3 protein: CASSLGQAMNTEAFF. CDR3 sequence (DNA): TGTGCCAGCAGTTTAGGACAGGCGATGAACACTGAAGCTTTCTTT.

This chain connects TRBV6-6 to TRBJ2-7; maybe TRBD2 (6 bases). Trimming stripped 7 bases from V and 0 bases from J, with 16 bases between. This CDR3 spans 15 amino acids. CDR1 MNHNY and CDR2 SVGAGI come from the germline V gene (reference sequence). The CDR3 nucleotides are TGTGCCAGCATACGAGGAGGGGATATCTCCTACGAGCAGTACTTC. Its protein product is CASIRGGDISYEQYF.

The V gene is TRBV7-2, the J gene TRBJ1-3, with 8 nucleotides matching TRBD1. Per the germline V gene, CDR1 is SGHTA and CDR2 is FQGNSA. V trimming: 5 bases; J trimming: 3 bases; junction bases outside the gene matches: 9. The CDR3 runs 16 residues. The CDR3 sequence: CASSPRTGGNGNTIYF. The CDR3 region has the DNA TGTGCCAGCAGCCCTCGCACAGGGGGGAATGGAAACACCATATATTTT. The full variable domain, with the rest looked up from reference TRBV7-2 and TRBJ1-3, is GAGVSQSPSNKVTEKGKDVELRCDPISGHTALYWYRQSLGQGLEFLIYFQGNSAPDKSGLPSDRFSAERTGGSVSTLTIQRTQQEDSAVYLCASSPRTGGNGNTIYFGEGSWLTVV.

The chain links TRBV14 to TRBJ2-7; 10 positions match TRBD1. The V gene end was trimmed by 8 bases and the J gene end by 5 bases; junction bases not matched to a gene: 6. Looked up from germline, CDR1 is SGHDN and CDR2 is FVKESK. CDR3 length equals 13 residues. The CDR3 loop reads CASRRQGANEQYF. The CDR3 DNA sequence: TGTGCCAGCCGCCGACAGGGGGCCAACGAGCAGTACTTC. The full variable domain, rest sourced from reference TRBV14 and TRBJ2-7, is EAGVTQFPSHSVIEKGQTVTLRCDPISGHDNLYWYRRVMGKEIKFLLHFVKESKQDESGMPNNRFLAERTGGTYSTLKVQPAELEDSGVYFCASRRQGANEQYFGPGTRLTVT.

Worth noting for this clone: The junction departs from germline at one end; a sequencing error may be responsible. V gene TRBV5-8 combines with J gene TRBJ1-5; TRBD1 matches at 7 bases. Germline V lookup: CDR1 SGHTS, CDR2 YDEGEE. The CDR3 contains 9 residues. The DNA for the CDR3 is TGTGCCAGCGATATGCCAGGGGGGTTT. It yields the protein CASDMPGGF. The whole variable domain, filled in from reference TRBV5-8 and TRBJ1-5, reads EAGVTQSPTHLIKTRGQQATLRCSPISGHTSVYWYQQALGLGLQFLLWYDEGEERNRGNFPPRFSGRQFPNYSSELNVNALELEDSALYLCASDMPGGFGDGTRLSIL.

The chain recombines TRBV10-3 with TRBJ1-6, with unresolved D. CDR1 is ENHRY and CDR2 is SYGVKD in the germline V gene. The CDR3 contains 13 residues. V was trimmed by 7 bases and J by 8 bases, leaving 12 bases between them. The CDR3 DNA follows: TGTGCCATCAACGGGATGCAGGATTCACCCCTCCACTTT. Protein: CAINGMQDSPLHF.